This TCR beta chain was retrieved from a study of monozygotic twins with inflammatory bowel disease (dated 2019 in TCRdb). For context, the study as a whole: In total, roughly 28 monozygotic twin pairs made up the full study: 19 Danish pairs, all IBD-discordant, plus nine German pairs, of which four were IBD-concordant and five were IBD-discordant. The search for disease-associated traits relied mainly on comparing IBD patients with their genetically identical healthy co-twins within discordant pairs. Each individual had, on average, about 151 000 unique TCRalpha sequences and 181 000 unique TCRbeta sequences available for analysis. Overall study outcomes, separate from this receptor: The results gave no support for a single strong signal or clonotype linked to IBD. IBD patients had lower TCRbeta repertoire diversity, measured by the inverse Simpson index, than their healthy co-twins. IBD patients shared fewer clonotypes with other individuals than healthy twins did, most markedly in patients showing signs of disease activity. Because patients were on differing immunosuppressive treatments, the repertoires may have picked up extra background noise and inter-individual variability. Distinction between different T cell subtypes could not be achieved in the analysis. Repertoire similarity did not differ between concordant and discordant twins, possibly due to limited statistical power.

For this clonotype: Its antigen is currently not known.

Libraries were made using 5' RACE. Each TCR library was prepared from roughly 3.5 ug of total RNA. For each sample, cDNA synthesis was carried out in eight separate reactions using SMARTScribe reverse transcriptase. During cDNA synthesis, unique molecular identifiers containing a 6-nucleotide sample barcode were introduced by template switching. Two nested PCRs of 16 and 9 cycles amplified the TCRalpha and TCRbeta cDNA, and bead purification followed each PCR. Before amplification, the cDNA was treated with uracil DNA-glycosylase and purified using the QIAquick PCR purification kit. The second PCR added Illumina TruSeq-compatible adapters along with sample-specific barcodes. TapeStation and Qubit were used to check library quality and concentration, and 4 to 6 ng of each library went into the pool. Pooled libraries were sequenced on an Illumina HiSeq2500 single-index Rapid Run with 2 x 100 bp reads and custom sequencing primers. The study's own analysis went as follows. MiGEC version 1.2.6 was used for UMI-based consensus assembly, which corrected PCR and sequencing errors. MiXCR version 2.1.1 handled V(D)J alignment, clonotype assembly and CDR3 extraction. Normalisation of gene usage, clonotype sharing and MAIT/NKT TCR abundance was achieved by analysing the top 1000, 10 000 and 20 000 clonotypes per sample. Diversity was computed as the inverse Simpson index with the vegan R package after downsampling to 27 000 UMIs. Paired Mann-Whitney U tests were applied to discordant twin pairs, and Benjamini-Hochberg correction was used for multiple testing. With the reads reprocessed by TCRdb, a single entry stands for each CDR3 protein sequence and no DNA is reported. These V and J calls rely on TCRdb rather than the paper's analysis. The table for this sample shows about 300,000 distinct CDR3 sequences. The ten largest account for more than 4.5% of the sample.

A roughly 2.6 ml peripheral blood sample was drawn into PAXgene tubes per donor and stored at -80°C. Without T cell sorting, total RNA was isolated from whole blood using the PAXgene blood miRNA kit on an automated QIAcube. Peripheral blood from monozygotic twin pairs concordant or discordant for inflammatory bowel disease was subjected to deep TCRalpha and TCRbeta repertoire profiling with unique molecular barcoding. Smoking habits were recorded for all twin pairs, with individuals classified as current, former or never smokers. From its cysteine to its phenylalanine, the CDR3 spans 17 amino acids. No DNA is listed. CDR1 and CDR2 are drawn from the germline V gene: KGHSH, LQKENI.

The TCR was taken from a human donor with ulcerative colitis or Crohn's disease, or a healthy co-twin of an affected twin (not recorded which). Sequencing was done on a sample of blood. The V gene is TRBV18 and the J gene is TRBJ2-3; TCRdb's D call of TRBD2 is untestable without DNA. The CDR3 region: CASSPVGLLKSTDTQYF.